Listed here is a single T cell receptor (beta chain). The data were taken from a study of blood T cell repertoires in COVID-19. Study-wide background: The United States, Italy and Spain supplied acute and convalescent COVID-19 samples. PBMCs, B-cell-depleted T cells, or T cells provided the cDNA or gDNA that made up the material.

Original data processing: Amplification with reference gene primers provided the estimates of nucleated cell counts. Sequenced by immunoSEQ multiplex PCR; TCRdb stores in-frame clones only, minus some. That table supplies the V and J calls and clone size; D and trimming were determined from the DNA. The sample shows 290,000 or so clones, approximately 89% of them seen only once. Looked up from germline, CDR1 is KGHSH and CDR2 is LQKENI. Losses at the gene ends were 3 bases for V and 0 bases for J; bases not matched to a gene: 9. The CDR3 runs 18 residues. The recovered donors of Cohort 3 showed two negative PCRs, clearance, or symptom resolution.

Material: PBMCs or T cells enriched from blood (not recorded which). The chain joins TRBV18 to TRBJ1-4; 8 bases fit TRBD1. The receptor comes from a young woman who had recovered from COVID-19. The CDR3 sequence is CASSPNPPGQATNEKLFF. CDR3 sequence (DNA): TGTGCCAGCTCACCGAACCCGCCGGGACAGGCAACTAATGAAAAACTGTTTTTT. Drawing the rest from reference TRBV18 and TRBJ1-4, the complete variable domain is NAGVMQNPRHLVRRRGQEARLRCSPMKGHSHVYWYRQLPEEGLKFMVYLQKENIIDESGMPKERFSAEFPKEGPSILRIQQVVRGDSAAYFCASSPNPPGQATNEKLFFGSGTQLSVL.